Listed below are T cell receptor beta chains from one sample, sequenced in a study of blood T cell repertoires in COVID-19. Here immunoSEQ multiplex PCR was the method, and the copy in TCRdb shows in-frame clones only, minus some. The sample records approximately 9,200 clones, 70% to 90% being singletons. The sequencing sample was made of peripheral blood. All receptors derive from a man aged 60 to 69 with acute or convalescent COVID-19. Each CDR3 is given with its conserved first and last residue. Each record gives: J gene, CDR3 length, D gene, V gene, clone size, CDR3 protein, CDR3 DNA. D genes are given only for firm matches. Some rows mark clone size as missing; the rest say once, few, many or name a class of expanded clone.

j_call: TRBJ2-2; cdr3_length: 15; d_call: TRBD2; v_call: TRBV6-5; clone_size: NA; cdr3_aa: CASNLAATNTGELFF; cdr3_nt: TGTGCCAGCAACCTAGCGGCAACGAACACCGGGGAGCTGTTTTTT
j_call: TRBJ1-4; cdr3_length: 15; d_call: NA; v_call: TRBV6-5; clone_size: NA; cdr3_aa: CASSYAGSTNEKLFF; cdr3_nt: TGTGCCAGCAGTTACGCAGGGTCAACTAATGAAAAACTGTTTTTT
j_call: TRBJ1-2; cdr3_length: 16; d_call: NA; v_call: TRBV18; clone_size: NA; cdr3_aa: CASSPPSGSSIYGYTF; cdr3_nt: TGTGCCAGCTCACCGCCTTCAGGGTCCTCTATCTATGGCTACACCTTC
j_call: TRBJ2-1; cdr3_length: 14; d_call: TRBD1; v_call: TRBV6-5; clone_size: NA; cdr3_aa: CASSYSDRGNEQFF; cdr3_nt: TGTGCCAGCAGTTACTCGGACAGGGGTAATGAGCAGTTCTTC
j_call: TRBJ1-2; cdr3_length: 12; d_call: NA; v_call: TRBV12-3/TRBV12-4; clone_size: NA; cdr3_aa: CASSDRRNGYTF; cdr3_nt: TGTGCCAGCAGTGACCGGAGGAATGGCTACACCTTC
j_call: TRBJ2-3; cdr3_length: 18; d_call: TRBD2; v_call: TRBV11-3; clone_size: NA; cdr3_aa: CASSLGLAGGASTDTQYF; cdr3_nt: TGTGCCAGCAGCCTGGGACTAGCGGGAGGTGCTAGCACAGATACGCAGTATTTT
j_call: TRBJ1-2; cdr3_length: 14; d_call: TRBD1; v_call: TRBV6-5; clone_size: NA; cdr3_aa: CASTSGQGGGVYTF; cdr3_nt: TGTGCCAGCACCTCCGGACAGGGCGGTGGAGTCTACACCTTC
j_call: TRBJ1-1; cdr3_length: 12; d_call: NA; v_call: TRBV29-1; clone_size: once; cdr3_aa: CSVAQQYTEAFF; cdr3_nt: TGCAGCGTTGCTCAACAGTACACTGAAGCTTTCTTT
j_call: TRBJ2-2; cdr3_length: 16; d_call: TRBD1; v_call: TRBV5-1; clone_size: NA; cdr3_aa: CASRMSGTGGSGELFF; cdr3_nt: TGCGCCAGCAGAATGTCCGGGACAGGGGGCTCCGGGGAGCTGTTTTTT
j_call: TRBJ2-1; cdr3_length: 15; d_call: TRBD2; v_call: TRBV6-2/TRBV6-3; clone_size: NA; cdr3_aa: CASSPSDSGSSEQFF; cdr3_nt: TGTGCCAGCAGTCCGTCGGATAGCGGGAGTTCTGAGCAGTTCTTC
j_call: TRBJ1-4; cdr3_length: 16; d_call: TRBD1; v_call: TRBV4-3; clone_size: once; cdr3_aa: CASGLGTGGFNEKLFF; cdr3_nt: TGCGCCAGCGGACTCGGGACAGGGGGCTTTAATGAAAAACTGTTTTTT
j_call: TRBJ2-1; cdr3_length: 15; d_call: TRBD2; v_call: TRBV6-5; clone_size: NA; cdr3_aa: CASSYSKLAGVEQFF; cdr3_nt: TGTGCCAGCAGTTACTCGAAACTAGCGGGAGTTGAGCAGTTCTTC
j_call: TRBJ2-7; cdr3_length: 15; d_call: TRBD1; v_call: TRBV19; clone_size: NA; cdr3_aa: CASSPGQGASYEQYF; cdr3_nt: TGTGCCAGTAGTCCCGGACAGGGGGCATCCTACGAGCAGTACTTC
j_call: TRBJ1-5; cdr3_length: 15; d_call: NA; v_call: TRBV7-2; clone_size: NA; cdr3_aa: CASSPRQSSNQPQHF; cdr3_nt: TGTGCCAGCAGCCCACGACAGTCTAGCAATCAGCCCCAGCATTTT
j_call: TRBJ1-1; cdr3_length: 14; d_call: NA; v_call: TRBV18; clone_size: few; cdr3_aa: CASSPRAGITEAFF; cdr3_nt: TGTGCCAGCTCACCCCGAGCGGGGATCACTGAAGCTTTCTTT
j_call: TRBJ2-1; cdr3_length: 14; d_call: NA; v_call: TRBV11-2; clone_size: NA; cdr3_aa: CASSFGTGQNEQFF; cdr3_nt: TGTGCCAGCAGCTTCGGAACAGGGCAGAATGAGCAGTTCTTC
j_call: TRBJ2-2; cdr3_length: 14; d_call: NA; v_call: TRBV5-1; clone_size: NA; cdr3_aa: CASSGLSNTGELFF; cdr3_nt: TGCGCCAGCAGCGGACTCTCGAACACCGGGGAGCTGTTTTTT
j_call: TRBJ2-3; cdr3_length: 14; d_call: TRBD2; v_call: TRBV30; clone_size: NA; cdr3_aa: CAWSVLLAGDTQYF; cdr3_nt: TGTGCCTGGAGTGTACTACTAGCGGGAGATACGCAGTATTTT
j_call: TRBJ1-2; cdr3_length: 12; d_call: NA; v_call: TRBV29-1; clone_size: NA; cdr3_aa: CSVYRVSHGYTF; cdr3_nt: TGCAGCGTTTACAGGGTCTCGCATGGCTACACCTTC
j_call: TRBJ1-2; cdr3_length: 12; d_call: NA; v_call: TRBV10-3; clone_size: once; cdr3_aa: CAISEGAGSYTF; cdr3_nt: TGTGCCATCAGTGAGGGGGCGGGAAGCTACACCTTC
j_call: TRBJ1-6; cdr3_length: 15; d_call: TRBD1; v_call: TRBV5-1; clone_size: once; cdr3_aa: CASSHRQGYNSPLHF; cdr3_nt: TGCGCCAGCAGCCATCGACAGGGGTATAATTCACCCCTCCACTTT
j_call: TRBJ2-7; cdr3_length: 13; d_call: NA; v_call: TRBV5-1; clone_size: NA; cdr3_aa: CASAPGRGFEQYF; cdr3_nt: TGCGCCAGCGCCCCTGGACGAGGGTTCGAGCAGTACTTC
j_call: TRBJ1-1; cdr3_length: 12; d_call: TRBD1; v_call: TRBV6-6; clone_size: NA; cdr3_aa: CASSYGGQEAFF; cdr3_nt: TGTGCCAGCAGTTACGGGGGACAGGAAGCTTTCTTT
j_call: TRBJ1-5; cdr3_length: 17; d_call: TRBD1; v_call: TRBV27; clone_size: NA; cdr3_aa: CASSLSFRQGSNQPQHF; cdr3_nt: TGTGCCAGCAGTTTATCCTTTCGACAGGGCAGCAATCAGCCCCAGCATTTT
j_call: TRBJ1-2; cdr3_length: 16; d_call: TRBD1; v_call: TRBV5-4; clone_size: NA; cdr3_aa: CASSPGQGANNYGYTF; cdr3_nt: TGTGCCAGCAGCCCGGGACAGGGGGCAAATAACTATGGCTACACCTTC
j_call: TRBJ1-2; cdr3_length: 13; d_call: NA; v_call: TRBV12-3/TRBV12-4; clone_size: NA; cdr3_aa: CASRLDRNYGYTF; cdr3_nt: TGTGCCAGCAGACTCGACAGGAACTATGGCTACACCTTC
j_call: TRBJ2-5; cdr3_length: 14; d_call: NA; v_call: TRBV7-9; clone_size: NA; cdr3_aa: CASSLRLASETQYF; cdr3_nt: TGTGCCAGCAGCTTAAGGCTAGCCTCAGAGACCCAGTACTTC
j_call: TRBJ2-3; cdr3_length: 14; d_call: TRBD1; v_call: TRBV11-3; clone_size: NA; cdr3_aa: CASSQGQSTDTQYF; cdr3_nt: TGTGCCAGCAGCCAGGGACAGAGCACAGATACGCAGTATTTT
j_call: TRBJ1-4; cdr3_length: 14; d_call: NA; v_call: TRBV6-5; clone_size: NA; cdr3_aa: CASSYGQLNEKLFF; cdr3_nt: TGTGCCAGCAGTTACGGACAGCTTAATGAAAAACTGTTTTTT
j_call: TRBJ1-3; cdr3_length: 17; d_call: NA; v_call: TRBV4-3; clone_size: NA; cdr3_aa: CASSQDWKESSGNTIYF; cdr3_nt: TGCGCCAGCAGCCAAGATTGGAAGGAGAGCTCTGGAAACACCATATATTTT
j_call: TRBJ2-3; cdr3_length: 15; d_call: NA; v_call: TRBV28; clone_size: NA; cdr3_aa: CATEGRGGVTDTQYF; cdr3_nt: TGTGCCACCGAGGGCAGGGGTGGGGTCACAGATACGCAGTATTTT
j_call: TRBJ1-1; cdr3_length: 16; d_call: TRBD1; v_call: TRBV18; clone_size: NA; cdr3_aa: CASSRVQGAQVTEAFF; cdr3_nt: TGTGCCAGCTCACGTGTACAGGGGGCGCAGGTGACTGAAGCTTTCTTT
j_call: TRBJ1-1; cdr3_length: 16; d_call: NA; v_call: TRBV5-6; clone_size: NA; cdr3_aa: CASSFLQGLRDTEAFF; cdr3_nt: TGTGCCAGCAGCTTTCTCCAGGGGCTGAGGGACACTGAAGCTTTCTTT
j_call: TRBJ1-5; cdr3_length: 15; d_call: NA; v_call: TRBV5-6; clone_size: NA; cdr3_aa: CASSLTGVVGQPQHF; cdr3_nt: TGTGCCAGCAGCTTAACCGGGGTAGTAGGTCAGCCCCAGCATTTT
j_call: TRBJ2-1; cdr3_length: 15; d_call: NA; v_call: TRBV4-3; clone_size: NA; cdr3_aa: CASSQVGGAFDEQFF; cdr3_nt: TGCGCCAGCAGCCAAGTTGGGGGGGCCTTCGATGAGCAGTTCTTC
j_call: TRBJ1-3; cdr3_length: 15; d_call: NA; v_call: TRBV3-1/TRBV3-2; clone_size: NA; cdr3_aa: CANHRFQLSGNTIYF; cdr3_nt: TGTGCCAATCACAGGTTCCAGCTCTCTGGAAACACCATATATTTT
j_call: TRBJ1-2; cdr3_length: 16; d_call: TRBD1; v_call: TRBV3-1/TRBV3-2; clone_size: NA; cdr3_aa: CASSQERTGRGYGYTF; cdr3_nt: TGTGCCAGCAGCCAGGAACGGACAGGGAGGGGATATGGCTACACCTTC
j_call: TRBJ1-6; cdr3_length: 17; d_call: TRBD1; v_call: TRBV24-1; clone_size: once; cdr3_aa: CATSVRVGNRGNSPLHF; cdr3_nt: TGTGCCACCAGTGTGCGCGTCGGGAACAGGGGTAATTCACCCCTCCACTTT
j_call: TRBJ1-2; cdr3_length: 13; d_call: TRBD1; v_call: TRBV7-2; clone_size: NA; cdr3_aa: CASSSEQGRGYTF; cdr3_nt: TGTGCCAGCAGCTCCGAACAGGGGCGAGGCTACACCTTC
j_call: TRBJ1-2; cdr3_length: 14; d_call: TRBD1; v_call: TRBV5-4; clone_size: NA; cdr3_aa: CASSLGQGSYGYTF; cdr3_nt: TGTGCCAGCAGCTTGGGACAGGGTTCCTATGGCTACACCTTC
j_call: TRBJ2-2; cdr3_length: 15; d_call: TRBD2; v_call: TRBV2; clone_size: NA; cdr3_aa: CASTGLAGVTGELFF; cdr3_nt: TGTGCCAGCACGGGTCTAGCGGGAGTTACCGGGGAGCTGTTTTTT
j_call: TRBJ1-5; cdr3_length: 14; d_call: NA; v_call: TRBV18; clone_size: NA; cdr3_aa: CASSPSRLNQPQHF; cdr3_nt: TGTGCCAGCTCACCCAGCAGACTCAATCAGCCCCAGCATTTT
j_call: TRBJ2-1; cdr3_length: 13; d_call: NA; v_call: TRBV12-3/TRBV12-4; clone_size: NA; cdr3_aa: CASSLYLRNEQFF; cdr3_nt: TGTGCCAGCAGTTTATATTTGAGGAATGAGCAGTTCTTC
j_call: TRBJ1-2; cdr3_length: 15; d_call: TRBD1; v_call: TRBV18; clone_size: NA; cdr3_aa: CASSPGTGVNYGYTF; cdr3_nt: TGTGCCAGCTCCCCCGGGACAGGGGTTAACTATGGCTACACCTTC
j_call: TRBJ2-5; cdr3_length: 16; d_call: NA; v_call: TRBV15; clone_size: once; cdr3_aa: CATSRDLVVVQETQYF; cdr3_nt: TGTGCCACCAGCAGAGATCTAGTAGTGGTCCAAGAGACCCAGTACTTC
j_call: TRBJ2-7; cdr3_length: 14; d_call: NA; v_call: TRBV19; clone_size: once; cdr3_aa: CASSIEAGPYEQYF; cdr3_nt: TGTGCCAGTAGTATAGAGGCGGGGCCCTACGAGCAGTACTTC
j_call: TRBJ2-7; cdr3_length: 15; d_call: NA; v_call: TRBV27; clone_size: NA; cdr3_aa: CASSLEQGGIYEQYF; cdr3_nt: TGTGCCAGCAGTTTAGAACAGGGTGGGATCTACGAGCAGTACTTC
j_call: TRBJ2-2; cdr3_length: 14; d_call: TRBD2; v_call: TRBV2; clone_size: NA; cdr3_aa: CASSVRGLAGELFF; cdr3_nt: TGTGCCAGCAGTGTGAGGGGACTAGCCGGGGAGCTGTTTTTT
j_call: TRBJ1-1; cdr3_length: 15; d_call: NA; v_call: TRBV11-2; clone_size: NA; cdr3_aa: CASSLDTLSSTEAFF; cdr3_nt: TGTGCCAGCAGCTTAGATACTTTGTCGAGCACTGAAGCTTTCTTT
j_call: TRBJ2-5; cdr3_length: 15; d_call: TRBD2; v_call: TRBV10-3; clone_size: few; cdr3_aa: CAISEGLAGGETQYF; cdr3_nt: TGTGCCATCAGTGAGGGACTAGCGGGGGGGGAGACCCAGTACTTC
j_call: TRBJ2-3; cdr3_length: 14; d_call: TRBD2; v_call: TRBV3-1/TRBV3-2; clone_size: NA; cdr3_aa: CASSPPAGTDTQYF; cdr3_nt: TGTGCCAGCAGCCCCCCAGCGGGAACAGATACGCAGTATTTT
j_call: TRBJ2-7; cdr3_length: 15; d_call: TRBD1; v_call: TRBV5-5; clone_size: few; cdr3_aa: CASSSGQGIPYEQYF; cdr3_nt: TGTGCCAGCAGCTCGGGACAGGGGATCCCCTACGAGCAGTACTTC
j_call: TRBJ2-1; cdr3_length: 18; d_call: TRBD2; v_call: TRBV3-1/TRBV3-2; clone_size: NA; cdr3_aa: CASSQESREYLVGNEQFF; cdr3_nt: TGTGCCAGCAGCCAAGAATCGCGGGAGTACCTAGTTGGCAATGAGCAGTTCTTC
j_call: TRBJ1-1; cdr3_length: 12; d_call: NA; v_call: TRBV6-5; clone_size: once; cdr3_aa: CASSSPGGGTFF; cdr3_nt: TGTGCCAGCAGTTCCCCGGGAGGGGGAACTTTCTTT
j_call: TRBJ1-3; cdr3_length: 16; d_call: NA; v_call: TRBV27; clone_size: NA; cdr3_aa: CASSSRGALSGNTIYF; cdr3_nt: TGTGCCAGCAGTTCCCGGGGGGCCCTCTCTGGAAACACCATATATTTT
j_call: TRBJ2-2; cdr3_length: 15; d_call: NA; v_call: TRBV19; clone_size: NA; cdr3_aa: CASRTQPANTGELFF; cdr3_nt: TGTGCCAGTCGAACACAGCCAGCGAACACCGGGGAGCTGTTTTTT
j_call: TRBJ2-3; cdr3_length: 13; d_call: NA; v_call: TRBV9; clone_size: few; cdr3_aa: CASRETSTDTQYF; cdr3_nt: TGTGCCAGCCGAGAGACTAGCACAGATACGCAGTATTTT